Listed here are 12 T cell receptor beta chains from one sample, sequenced in a study of graft-versus-host responses after intestinal transplantation. Data came from immunoSEQ multiplex PCR; TCRdb stores just in-frame clones and leaves some out. Counted here are 43,000 or so clones, around 93% occurring once; the ten biggest clones make up 5% to 7%. This material consisted of PBMCs, taken about 800 days after a first intestinal transplant, on the day of a second. The receptors originated from a human patient who received an intestinal transplant, so some T cells may come from the graft donor.

The chain recombines TRBV7-9 with TRBJ2-5; TRBD2 might be the D (5 bases). Germline values: CDR1 SEHNR, CDR2 FQNEAQ (reference sequence). CDR3 length: 15 amino acids. V was cut by 2 bases and J by 4 bases, with 14 bases left in between. The CDR3 nucleotides are TGTGCCAGCAGCTTAAACATGAGGGAGCGAGAGACCCAGTACTTC. This sequence encodes CASSLNMRERETQYF.

The V gene is TRBV5-4, the J gene TRBJ2-7; the match to TRBD1 covers 9 bases. The junction had 7 bases not matched to a gene; V was cut back by 4 bases and J by 5 bases. Germline assignment: CDR1 SGHNT and CDR2 YYREEE (reference sequence). CDR3 length equals 14 residues. This chain's CDR3 is CASSTRDRVNEQYF. CDR3 DNA: TGTGCCAGCAGCACCCGGGACAGGGTGAACGAGCAGTACTTC.

This clone is a singleton in its sample. The chain has TRBV27 and TRBJ2-1; 8 positions match TRBD2. In germline, CDR1 is MNHEY, CDR2 SMNVEV (reference sequence). The CDR3 is made up of 17 amino acids. V lost 3 bases to trimming and J lost 6 bases; unmatched junction nucleotides: 13. The CDR3 sequence: CASSFLLSGRRGNEQFF. CDR3 nucleotides: TGTGCCAGCAGTTTCCTATTAAGCGGGAGAAGGGGCAATGAGCAGTTCTTC.

The chain uses TRBV5-1 and TRBJ2-7; D might be TRBD2 (5 bases). Germline V lookup: CDR1 SGHRS, CDR2 YFSETQ. CDR3 length: 17 amino acids. The germline V and J ends were trimmed by 0 bases and 6 bases, with 22 bases remaining between them. The CDR3 here is CASSLGPGSPPPSEQYF. DNA for the CDR3: TGCGCCAGCAGCTTGGGCCCGGGGTCACCACCTCCTTCCGAGCAGTACTTC.

This clone occurred once. This chain links TRBV7-6 with TRBJ2-1; 10 bases align to TRBD1. The CDR3 consists of 15 residues. The J segment lost 7 bases and the V segment lost 5 bases, leaving 8 bases of the junction unmatched. Germline V gene sequence: CDR1 SGHVS, CDR2 FNYEAQ. The CDR3: CASSQRDRGGNEQFF. The CDR3 bases are TGTGCCAGCAGCCAGAGGGACAGGGGAGGGAATGAGCAGTTCTTC.

The genes are TRBV30 and TRBJ2-2, with D possibly matching TRBD1 (6 bases). V was trimmed by 5 bases and J by 0 bases, leaving 10 bases between them. Germline CDR1 and CDR2: GTSNPN and SVGIG (reference sequence). CDR3 size: 14 residues. The CDR3 protein is CAWVQGPNTGELFF. The CDR3 nucleotides are TGTGCCTGGGTACAGGGACCGAACACCGGGGAGCTGTTTTTT.

CDR3 residues: CASSPARTSGTEQFF. The CDR3 DNA sequence: TGTGCCAGCAGCCCAGCCAGGACTAGCGGGACTGAGCAGTTCTTC. V is TRBV7-8 and J is TRBJ2-1; 12 bases align to TRBD2. Per the germline V gene, CDR1 is SGHVS and CDR2 is FQNEAQ. This CDR3 is built from 15 residues. V lost 5 bases, J lost 9 bases, and 8 bases stayed unmatched.

The V gene is TRBV6-5, the J gene TRBJ1-1; D is undetermined. The V gene's germline CDR1 is MNHEY and CDR2 SVGAGI. This CDR3 has 14 residues. V was trimmed by 2 bases and J by 1 base, leaving 8 bases between them. In nucleotides, the CDR3 is TGTGCCAGCAGTTACGAGATCTCGAACACTGAAGCTTTCTTT. This translates into CASSYEISNTEAFF.

The chain recombines TRBV19 with TRBJ2-7; 8 bases align to TRBD1. V lost 5 bases to trimming and J lost 4 bases; unmatched junction nucleotides: 10. The CDR3 length is 15 residues. The germline V gene has CDR1 LNHDA and CDR2 SQIVND (reference sequence). CDR3: CASSARGTGIYEQYF. CDR3 in DNA: TGTGCCAGTAGTGCGAGGGGGACAGGTATTTACGAGCAGTACTTC.

This clone was seen a few times. The V gene is TRBV27, the J gene TRBJ1-5; 9 positions agree with TRBD1. Germline CDR1 is MNHEY and CDR2 is SMNVEV (reference sequence). Trimming removed 6 bases from V and 4 bases from J; junction bases left unmatched: 16. The CDR3 covers 18 residues. In DNA form, the CDR3 reads TGTGCCAGCAGCCGGTGGTTTTCCGGGACAGGGAGGAATCAGCCCCAGCATTTT. Protein: CASSRWFSGTGRNQPQHF.

This sequence joins TRBV29-1 and TRBJ1-2; D perhaps matches TRBD1 (5 bases). Germline V lookup: CDR1 SQVTM, CDR2 ANQGSEA. V dropped 6 bases and J dropped 6 bases, with 14 bases sitting between them. The CDR3 is made up of 12 amino acids. CDR3 in amino acids: CSVPTGLDGYTF. DNA for the CDR3: TGCAGCGTCCCGACGGGGCTAGATGGCTACACCTTC.

V is TRBV2 and J is TRBJ2-5, with TRBD1 matching 7 bases. Germline CDR1 SNHLY, CDR2 FYNNEI. Trimming cost V 5 bases and J 5 bases; bases outside gene matches: 8. CDR3 length: 14 residues. The CDR3 reads CASSPQGVRETQYF. In nucleotides, the CDR3 is TGTGCCAGCAGTCCCCAGGGGGTAAGGGAGACCCAGTACTTC.